One sample yielded the 5 T cell receptor beta chains listed below, sequenced in a study of blood T cells in healthy people across ages. It was with a sample-barcoded 5' primer and a J-beta primer mix that a second PCR of about 6 to 11 cycles was run. TCRdb reprocessed the 5' RACE reads with MiXCR, giving one entry per CDR3 protein. The sample has about 970,000 distinct CDR3 sequences, roughly 47% seen once. The material sequenced was blood. The receptors were gathered from a woman aged 60 to 75 in good health.

This clonotype was counted between two and nine times. The chain recombines TRBV10-3 with TRBJ2-7; D not certain. CDR3 length equals 14 residues. V was clipped by 0 bases and J by 2 bases, with 8 bases between them. CDR1 ENHRY and CDR2 SYGVKD come from the germline V gene. CDR3 nucleotide sequence: TGTGCCATCAGTGAGTCGGGCGGCCCCTACGAGCAGTACTTC. It codes for CAISESGGPYEQYF.

On this clonotype itself: One end of the junction fails to match germline, which may point to a read error. The J gene is TRBJ2-7, the V gene TRBV6-5, with a tentative D call TRBD2 (6 bases). This CDR3 is built from 14 residues. Germline CDR1 MNHEY, CDR2 SVGAGI. CDR3 sequence (DNA): TGTGCCAGCAGTATGACTCATGACCAAATGGCGGGGTTCTTC. Translation: CASSMTHDQMAGFF.

This chain joins TRBV6-6 and TRBJ2-3; TRBD2 matches at 7 bases. V lost 7 bases and J lost 4; bases outside the gene matches: 8. This CDR3 is 14 amino acids long. Germline V CDR1 and CDR2: MNHNY, SVGAGI (reference sequence). The CDR3 region is CASTRGGGADTQYF. The CDR3 coding sequence is TGTGCCAGCACCCGCGGGGGAGGGGCAGATACGCAGTATTTT.

In its sample, this clonotype was seen a few times. The chain is built from TRBV4-3 and TRBJ2-7; D gene unclear. Trimming stripped 2 bases from V and 2 bases from J, with 10 bases between. Germline loops: CDR1 LGHNA, CDR2 YSLEER. The CDR3 contains 14 residues. CDR3 nucleotides: TGCGCCAGCAGCCAACAGACACGGACCTACGAGCAGTACTTC. Translated: CASSQQTRTYEQYF.

The genes are TRBV7-3 and TRBJ2-5; D tentatively reads TRBD1 or TRBD2 (5 bases each). The length of the CDR3 is 13 residues. Looked up from germline, CDR1 is SGHTA and CDR2 is FQGTGA. The ends were cut back, 5 bases at V and 5 bases at J, with 12 bases in the middle. In nucleotides, the CDR3 is TGTGCCAGCAGCAGAGGGGTCTCGGAGACCCAGTACTTC. It yields the protein CASSRGVSETQYF.